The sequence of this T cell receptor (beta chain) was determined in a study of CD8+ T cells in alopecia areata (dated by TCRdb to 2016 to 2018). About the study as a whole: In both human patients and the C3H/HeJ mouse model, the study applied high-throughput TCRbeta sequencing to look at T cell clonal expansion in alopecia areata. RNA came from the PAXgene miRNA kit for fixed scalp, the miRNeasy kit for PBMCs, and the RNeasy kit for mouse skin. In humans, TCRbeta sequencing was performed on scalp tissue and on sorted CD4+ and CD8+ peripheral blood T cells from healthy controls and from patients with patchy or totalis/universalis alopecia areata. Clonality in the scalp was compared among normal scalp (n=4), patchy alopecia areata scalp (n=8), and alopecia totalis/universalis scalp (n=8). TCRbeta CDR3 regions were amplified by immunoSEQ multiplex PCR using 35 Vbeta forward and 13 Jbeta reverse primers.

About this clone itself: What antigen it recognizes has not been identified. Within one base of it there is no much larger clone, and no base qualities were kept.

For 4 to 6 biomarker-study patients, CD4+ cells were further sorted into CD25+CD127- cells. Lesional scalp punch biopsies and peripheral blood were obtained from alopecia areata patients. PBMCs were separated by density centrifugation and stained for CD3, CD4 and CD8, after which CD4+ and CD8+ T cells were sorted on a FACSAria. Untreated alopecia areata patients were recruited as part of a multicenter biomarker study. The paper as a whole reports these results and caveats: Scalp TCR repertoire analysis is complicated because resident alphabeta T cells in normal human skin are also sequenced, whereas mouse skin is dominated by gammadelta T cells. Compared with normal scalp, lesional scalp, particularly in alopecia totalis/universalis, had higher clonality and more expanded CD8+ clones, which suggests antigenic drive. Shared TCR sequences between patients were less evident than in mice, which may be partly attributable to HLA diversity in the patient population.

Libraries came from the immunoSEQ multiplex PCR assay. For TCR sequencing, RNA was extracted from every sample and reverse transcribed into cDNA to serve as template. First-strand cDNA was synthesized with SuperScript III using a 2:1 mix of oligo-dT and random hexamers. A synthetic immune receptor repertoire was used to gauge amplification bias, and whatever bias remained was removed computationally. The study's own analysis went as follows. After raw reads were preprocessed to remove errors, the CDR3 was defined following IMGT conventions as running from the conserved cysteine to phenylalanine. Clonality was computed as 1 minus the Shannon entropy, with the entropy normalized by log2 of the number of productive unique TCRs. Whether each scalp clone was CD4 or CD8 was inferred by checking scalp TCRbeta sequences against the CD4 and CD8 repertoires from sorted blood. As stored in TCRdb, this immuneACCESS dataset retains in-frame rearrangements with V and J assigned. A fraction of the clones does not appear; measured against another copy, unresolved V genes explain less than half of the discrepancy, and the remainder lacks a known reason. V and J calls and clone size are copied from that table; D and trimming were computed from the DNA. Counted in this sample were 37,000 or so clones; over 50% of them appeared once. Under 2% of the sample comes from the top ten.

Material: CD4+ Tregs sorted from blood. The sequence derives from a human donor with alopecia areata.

The CDR3 reads as follows: CASSRRPDNAGETQYF. The sequenced DNA is TGTGCCAGCAGCCGGAGGCCGGATAATGCGGGGGAGACCCAGTACTTC. Recombination connected TRBV7-2 to TRBJ2-5; a weak D assignment points to TRBD2 (6 bases agree). V is pared back by 5 bases and J by 5 bases, with 21 bases lying between the germline termini. Sequences SGHTA (CDR1) and FQGNSA (CDR2) are obtained from the germline V gene. Reading from cysteine to phenylalanine, the CDR3 counts 16 amino acids. The only DNA kept is the CDR3, 48 bases in frame from the first base.